This T cell receptor (beta chain) was recovered during a study of blood T cell repertoires in COVID-19 (dated by TCRdb to the early 2020s). A note on the overall study: Collaborator samples came from the United States, Italy and Spain and covered acute and convalescent phases of COVID-19. Where HLA class I and class II types were available, the types were taken from metadata supplied by the sample provider, not from assay-based typing. The material from the prospective study consisted of cDNA or gDNA derived from T cells, B-cell-depleted T cells, or PBMCs. The samples were drawn from two sources: the first 160 participants of the ongoing ImmuneRACE study, and approximately 1,300 subjects contributed by 6 global collaborators. Sample metadata almost always included a de-identified subject ID, COVID-19 status, age in years and sex. Deeply sampled blood TCRbeta repertoires from subjects exposed to, actively infected with, or recovered from COVID-19 were included in the dataset. A freely available public database, intended as a resource for researchers studying the immune response to SARS-CoV-2, is where the repertoires were released.

TCRbeta CDR3 regions were amplified from genomic DNA using the immunoSEQ Assay, a bias-controlled multiplex PCR. On the authors' methods: Nucleated cell counts per sample were estimated from amplification of reference gene primers within the assay. To quantify the absolute abundance of each unique TCRbeta CDR3 rearrangement, sequence reads were collapsed and filtered. Productive Simpson clonality was computed per sample as the square root of Simpson's diversity index over productive rearrangements. The clones in this table, taken by TCRdb from immuneACCESS, are in-frame only. Not every clone is retained; where verified, under half of the shortfall comes from an unresolved V gene, and the cause of the rest is unknown. For V, J and clone size, that table is used; D and trimming come from the DNA. In this sample the table shows fewer than 200,000 clones, approximately 85% of which occur a single time. The top ten constitute 1.2% of the sample.

What the research found in general, with its limitations: The amount of clinical and demographic metadata varied by source and participant and was provided uncurated.

Another Seattle source contributed samples from volunteer blood donors who had recovered from COVID-19. Whole blood was collected in K2EDTA tubes by collaborating institutions according to the institutions' own protocols. For TCRbeta analysis, collaborator samples were shipped as frozen whole blood, as isolated PBMCs, or as DNA extracted from either sample type. Only a few counts were recorded for this clone. There is no known antigen for this receptor. The input lacks base qualities; no much larger clone sits a single base away. This receptor was taken from a man aged 60 to 75 who had recovered from COVID-19. Specimen: peripheral blood.

The DNA is as follows: TGTGCCAGCAGTCGAGAGGAGTCACCCCTCCACTTT. It specifies CASSREESPLHF. The chain was built from TRBV3-1 (or the pseudogene TRBV3-2) and TRBJ1-6, with no D gene named confidently. Sequences LGHDT (CDR1) and YNNKEL (CDR2) are obtained from the germline V gene (reference sequence). The trim is 6 bases for V and 10 bases for J, with a gap of 10 bases between the germline ends. The CDR3 contains 12 residues, cysteine and phenylalanine counted. Only the CDR3 part of the read is kept: 36 bases, read in frame from the first base.